This is a list of T cell receptor beta chains from one sample in a study of shared clonotypes between healthy human individuals. Clones were read by immunoSEQ multiplex PCR, and TCRdb kept only the in-frame ones, dropping some. Of approximately 620,000 clones in the sample, more than 95% are singletons; the top ten hold roughly 0.055%. Sequenced input: naive CD4+ T cells sorted from blood. These receptors all stem from a woman aged 25 to 39 in good health. Each CDR3 is given with its conserved first and last residue. Fields, in order: J gene, D gene, clone size, V gene, CDR3 protein, CDR3 DNA. The D gene is left open where the match is weak. Clone size, where shown, is once, few, many, or a class for clones that have expanded.

J: TRBJ2-7
D: TRBD1
size: .
V: TRBV5-1
CDR3: CASSPRTGPYEQYF
DNA: TGCGCCAGCAGCCCCCGGACAGGGCCCTACGAGCAGTACTTC

J: TRBJ2-3
D: TRBD2
size: once
V: TRBV10-1
CDR3: CASSESRLAGVVDTQYF
DNA: TGCGCCAGCAGTGAGTCCAGACTAGCGGGAGTGGTAGATACGCAGTATTTT

J: TRBJ2-1
D: .
size: .
V: TRBV28
CDR3: CASRPPGSPNEQFF
DNA: TGTGCCAGCAGACCCCCCGGGAGCCCTAATGAGCAGTTCTTC

J: TRBJ1-2
D: TRBD1
size: .
V: TRBV5-1
CDR3: CASSSGTGDYGYTF
DNA: TGCGCCAGCAGCTCCGGGACAGGGGACTATGGCTACACCTTC

J: TRBJ2-5
D: .
size: .
V: TRBV7-2
CDR3: CASSPRGGPPEEETQYF
DNA: TGTGCCAGCAGCCCTCGAGGCGGACCCCCAGAGGAAGAGACCCAGTACTTC

J: TRBJ1-5
D: .
size: .
V: TRBV28
CDR3: CASSLSAGHNQPQHF
DNA: TGTGCCAGCAGTTTATCAGCAGGGCACAATCAGCCCCAGCATTTT

J: TRBJ1-1
D: .
size: .
V: TRBV5-1
CDR3: CASSLESRTEAFF
DNA: TGCGCCAGCAGCCTCGAAAGCCGGACTGAAGCTTTCTTT

J: TRBJ1-5
D: .
size: .
V: TRBV2
CDR3: CASSPGSNQPQHF
DNA: TGTGCCAGCAGTCCGGGGAGCAATCAGCCCCAGCATTTT

J: TRBJ2-7
D: TRBD2
size: .
V: TRBV28
CDR3: CASRRSSGIREQYF
DNA: TGTGCCAGCCGAAGGTCTAGCGGCATTCGGGAGCAGTACTTC

J: TRBJ1-2
D: .
size: once
V: TRBV27
CDR3: CASRDTNYGYTF
DNA: TGTGCCAGCAGGGACACTAACTATGGCTACACCTTC

J: TRBJ1-1
D: .
size: .
V: TRBV5-1
CDR3: CASSLDRVNTEAFF
DNA: TGCGCCAGCAGCTTGGACAGGGTGAACACTGAAGCTTTCTTT

J: TRBJ1-1
D: TRBD1
size: .
V: TRBV9
CDR3: CASSVEPGGLNTEAFF
DNA: TGTGCCAGCAGCGTAGAGCCAGGGGGCTTGAACACTGAAGCTTTCTTT

J: TRBJ1-4
D: .
size: .
V: TRBV15
CDR3: CATSSAGATNEKLFF
DNA: TGTGCCACCAGCAGCGCAGGAGCAACTAATGAAAAACTGTTTTTT

J: TRBJ2-5
D: TRBD2
size: .
V: TRBV7-8
CDR3: CASSRGYGLGETQYF
DNA: TGTGCCAGCAGCCGGGGATACGGACTAGGAGAGACCCAGTACTTC

J: TRBJ2-3
D: TRBD2
size: .
V: TRBV28
CDR3: CASSLFATSGADTQYF
DNA: TGTGCCAGCAGTTTATTTGCGACTAGCGGGGCAGATACGCAGTATTTT

J: TRBJ1-4
D: TRBD1
size: .
V: TRBV10-3
CDR3: CAISATGAGNEKLFF
DNA: TGTGCCATCAGTGCGACAGGGGCCGGTAATGAAAAACTGTTTTTT

J: TRBJ2-1
D: .
size: .
V: TRBV5-4
CDR3: CASSLDYLNNEQFF
DNA: TGTGCCAGCAGCTTGGATTACCTGAACAATGAGCAGTTCTTC

J: TRBJ2-7
D: TRBD1
size: .
V: TRBV5-5
CDR3: CASSKIGTGSSYEQYF
DNA: TGTGCCAGCAGCAAAATCGGGACAGGTTCCTCCTACGAGCAGTACTTC

J: TRBJ2-7
D: .
size: .
V: TRBV2
CDR3: CASSAEGSISYEQYF
DNA: TGTGCCAGCAGTGCCGAGGGCTCAATCTCCTACGAGCAGTACTTC

J: TRBJ1-2
D: .
size: .
V: TRBV10-3
CDR3: CAISARGQSYGYTF
DNA: TGTGCCATCAGCGCAAGAGGACAGAGCTATGGCTACACCTTC

J: TRBJ2-1
D: .
size: once
V: TRBV27
CDR3: CASGGVPGGFSKQFF
DNA: TGTGCCAGCGGCGGGGTGCCCGGGGGCTTCAGCAAGCAGTTCTTC

J: TRBJ2-1
D: TRBD2
size: .
V: TRBV7-9
CDR3: CASSSEFTSGTSYNEQFF
DNA: TGTGCCAGCAGCTCCGAGTTCACTAGCGGGACTTCCTACAATGAGCAGTTCTTC

J: TRBJ1-4
D: .
size: .
V: TRBV18
CDR3: CASSPDSLLNEKLFF
DNA: TGTGCCAGCTCCCCCGACAGCCTCTTAAATGAAAAACTGTTTTTT

J: TRBJ1-5
D: .
size: once
V: TRBV18
CDR3: CASSPVGSGAYSNQPQHF
DNA: TGTGCCAGCTCACCAGTGGGTTCCGGGGCGTATAGCAATCAGCCCCAGCATTTT

J: TRBJ1-1
D: TRBD1
size: once
V: TRBV28
CDR3: CASTSPGQGLNTEAFF
DNA: TGTGCCAGCACATCTCCCGGACAGGGGCTAAACACTGAAGCTTTCTTT

J: TRBJ1-2
D: TRBD1
size: .
V: TRBV7-9
CDR3: CASSLVTGTDYGYTF
DNA: TGTGCCAGCAGCTTAGTCACCGGGACAGACTATGGCTACACCTTC

J: TRBJ1-5
D: .
size: .
V: TRBV28
CDR3: CASSSAAGQPLNQPQHF
DNA: TGTGCCAGCAGTTCCGCGGCAGGACAGCCCCTCAATCAGCCCCAGCATTTT

J: TRBJ2-7
D: .
size: .
V: TRBV6-1
CDR3: CAAVGPYEQYF
DNA: TGTGCCGCGGTGGGACCCTACGAGCAGTACTTC

J: TRBJ2-1
D: .
size: .
V: TRBV2
CDR3: CATWGSTGTYPNEQFF
DNA: TGTGCCACCTGGGGGTCCACCGGGACTTACCCCAATGAGCAGTTCTTC

J: TRBJ2-3
D: TRBD1
size: .
V: TRBV10-3
CDR3: CAISESQGAHTDTQYF
DNA: TGTGCCATCAGTGAGTCACAGGGGGCTCACACAGATACGCAGTATTTT

J: TRBJ2-1
D: TRBD2
size: .
V: TRBV7-9
CDR3: CASSAGLAGVGYNEQFF
DNA: TGTGCCAGCAGCGCCGGACTAGCGGGAGTTGGTTACAATGAGCAGTTCTTC

J: TRBJ2-7
D: .
size: once
V: TRBV28
CDR3: CASSSPGASSGHEQYF
DNA: TGTGCCAGCAGTTCCCCCGGGGCCTCATCTGGCCACGAGCAGTACTTC

J: TRBJ2-2
D: TRBD2
size: .
V: TRBV5-1
CDR3: CASSSSPLAGENTGELFF
DNA: TGCGCCAGCAGCTCTTCACCTCTAGCGGGAGAGAACACCGGGGAGCTGTTTTTT

J: TRBJ1-4
D: .
size: .
V: TRBV5-1
CDR3: CASSLAGGRENEKLFF
DNA: TGCGCCAGCAGCTTGGCCGGGGGGCGGGAGAATGAAAAACTGTTTTTT

J: TRBJ1-5
D: .
size: .
V: TRBV28
CDR3: CASIRNPLGQPQHF
DNA: TGTGCCAGCATACGTAACCCCTTGGGTCAGCCCCAGCATTTT

J: TRBJ1-1
D: .
size: .
V: TRBV29-1
CDR3: CSVAGRMNTEAFF
DNA: TGCAGCGTTGCGGGGCGCATGAACACTGAAGCTTTCTTT

J: TRBJ2-4
D: TRBD1
size: .
V: TRBV28
CDR3: CASSLRDRYKNIQYF
DNA: TGTGCCAGCAGTCTCCGGGACAGGTACAAAAACATTCAGTACTTC

J: TRBJ1-2
D: .
size: .
V: TRBV28
CDR3: CASSLFQGTGYTF
DNA: TGTGCCAGCAGTTTATTTCAGGGAACTGGCTACACCTTC

J: TRBJ1-1
D: .
size: .
V: TRBV29-1
CDR3: CSVVSLTEAFF
DNA: TGCAGCGTTGTCTCACTCACTGAAGCTTTCTTT

J: TRBJ2-7
D: TRBD1
size: .
V: TRBV11-2
CDR3: CASSPGTGVHEQYF
DNA: TGTGCCAGCAGCCCCGGGACAGGCGTCCACGAGCAGTACTTC

J: TRBJ2-5
D: TRBD1
size: .
V: TRBV13
CDR3: CASSITLDRGQGETQYF
DNA: TGTGCCAGCAGCATCACCTTGGACAGGGGGCAGGGGGAGACCCAGTACTTC

J: TRBJ2-7
D: .
size: .
V: TRBV19
CDR3: CASSIRPAYEQYF
DNA: TGTGCCAGTAGTATACGGCCGGCCTACGAGCAGTACTTC

J: TRBJ2-7
D: TRBD1
size: .
V: TRBV6-5
CDR3: CASSTSGQTLRGQYF
DNA: TGTGCCAGCAGCACATCGGGACAGACCTTACGAGGGCAGTACTTC

J: TRBJ2-1
D: .
size: .
V: TRBV29-1
CDR3: CSFSGSSYNEQFF
DNA: TGCAGCTTTAGCGGAAGTTCCTACAATGAGCAGTTCTTC

J: TRBJ1-2
D: .
size: .
V: TRBV20-1
CDR3: CSAPKAYGYTF
DNA: TGCAGTGCTCCTAAGGCCTATGGCTACACCTTC

J: TRBJ2-7
D: .
size: .
V: TRBV28
CDR3: CASKAPGPDYEQYF
DNA: TGTGCCAGCAAAGCCCCGGGACCCGACTACGAGCAGTACTTC

J: TRBJ2-7
D: .
size: .
V: TRBV5-1
CDR3: CASSSGVGGSYEQYF
DNA: TGCGCCAGCAGCTCTGGGGTGGGCGGCTCCTACGAGCAGTACTTC

J: TRBJ2-2
D: TRBD1
size: .
V: TRBV5-1
CDR3: CASRKDRGLGANAGELFF
DNA: TGCGCCAGCAGGAAGGACAGGGGGCTCGGCGCAAACGCCGGGGAGCTGTTTTTT

J: TRBJ2-2
D: .
size: .
V: TRBV7-9
CDR3: CASSEELKNTGELFF
DNA: TGTGCCAGCTCCGAGGAACTAAAGAACACCGGGGAGCTGTTTTTT

J: TRBJ1-1
D: .
size: .
V: TRBV18
CDR3: CASSPPETGVIGANTEAFF
DNA: TGTGCCAGCTCACCCCCAGAGACAGGCGTCATCGGGGCGAACACTGAAGCTTTCTTT

J: TRBJ2-1
D: TRBD1
size: once
V: TRBV5-1
CDR3: CASSPRPGTGNEQFF
DNA: TGCGCCAGCAGCCCGCGTCCCGGGACAGGAAATGAGCAGTTCTTC

J: TRBJ2-5
D: .
size: .
V: TRBV5-1
CDR3: CASSLGGAQETQYF
DNA: TGCGCCAGCAGCTTGGGAGGGGCCCAAGAGACCCAGTACTTC

J: TRBJ1-4
D: TRBD1
size: .
V: TRBV6-6
CDR3: CASSGQEKNEKLFF
DNA: TGTGCCAGCAGTGGACAGGAGAAAAATGAAAAACTGTTTTTT